These 27 T cell receptor beta chains originate from one sample sequenced in a study of blood T cell repertoires in COVID-19. Profiling relied on immunoSEQ multiplex PCR, and the TCRdb table lists in-frame clones only, not all of them. Among about 63,000 clones listed, approximately 80% were seen once. Sequenced: peripheral blood. The receptors were sampled from a woman of 80 years or more with acute or convalescent COVID-19.

This chain uses TRBV28 with TRBJ2-2, with a tentative D call TRBD2 (5 bases). The CDR3 runs to 15 residues. Trimming removed 7 bases at V and 4 bases at J, with 16 bases between. Germline V gives CDR1 MDHEN, CDR2 SYDVKM. The CDR3 nucleotides read TGTGCCAGCAAGGATGAGCGGAGCCTCACCGGGGAGCTGTTTTTT. Amino acids: CASKDERSLTGELFF.

This chain uses TRBV9 with TRBJ1-4; a weak D match, TRBD1 (5 bases). Deletions cut 2 bases from V and 6 bases from J, with 14 bases between. Germline V gene sequence: CDR1 SGDLS, CDR2 YYNGEE. The CDR3 totals 15 residues. CDR3 residues: CASSVREGRDEKLFF. The CDR3 DNA sequence: TGTGCCAGCAGCGTCCGGGAGGGACGGGATGAAAAACTGTTTTTT.

This sequence joins TRBV7-2 and TRBJ1-1, with D uncertain. Trimming stripped 0 bases from V and 3 bases from J, with 5 bases between. The CDR3 contains 13 residues. The V gene's germline CDR1 is SGHTA and CDR2 FQGNSA. CDR3 DNA sequence: TGTGCCAGCAGCTTAGCGGGCTACACTGAAGCTTTCTTT. Translation gives CASSLAGYTEAFF.

The V and J genes are TRBV28 and TRBJ2-7, with 7 bases identical to TRBD1. Germline lookup yields CDR1 MDHEN and CDR2 SYDVKM. Trimming removed 6 bases from V and 4 bases from J; junction bases left unmatched: 6. The CDR3 loop spans 13 amino acids. CDR3 sequence reads: CASSSDRAYEQYF. DNA for the CDR3: TGTGCCAGCAGCTCCGACAGGGCTTACGAGCAGTACTTC. The complete variable domain, with remaining parts taken from reference TRBV28 and TRBJ2-7, reads DVKVTQSSRYLVKRTGEKVFLECVQDMDHENMFWYRQDPGLGLRLIYFSYDVKMKEKGDIPEGYSVSREKKERFSLILESASTNQTSMYLCASSSDRAYEQYFGPGTRLTVT.

This clone was observed a single time. V and J are TRBV11-2 and TRBJ1-4; 9 positions match TRBD1. The V gene end was trimmed by 3 bases and the J gene end by 5 bases; junction bases not matched to a gene: 4. The V gene's germline CDR1 is SGHAT and CDR2 FQNNGV. The CDR3 is made up of 15 amino acids. The CDR3 coding sequence is TGTGCCAGCAGCTTTACAGGGGGCGAAAATGAAAAACTGTTTTTT. Translated: CASSFTGGENEKLFF.

The V call is TRBV10-3, the J call TRBJ2-1; maybe TRBD1 (6 bases). The CDR3 contains 14 residues. Germline loops: CDR1 ENHRY, CDR2 SYGVKD. V gave up 6 bases and J gave up 1 base, with 10 bases separating them. The CDR3 DNA follows: TGTGCCATCAGCGAGACAGGTTCCTACAATGAGCAGTTCTTC. Encoded protein: CAISETGSYNEQFF.

This clone was seen ten or more times. Written as DNA, the CDR3 is TGCGCCAGCAGCTTCCAGATTGGAGAGACCCAGTACTTC. It encodes CASSFQIGETQYF. V gene TRBV5-1 combines with J gene TRBJ2-5, with unresolved D. The CDR3 totals 13 residues. Germline V gene sequence: CDR1 SGHRS, CDR2 YFSETQ. V was trimmed by 2 bases and J by 4 bases, leaving 9 bases between them.

The chain has TRBV4-2 and TRBJ2-1, with 8 positions matching TRBD1. The CDR3 contains 18 residues. Trimming cost V 4 bases and J 4 bases; bases outside gene matches: 15. Germline loops: CDR1 LGHNA, CDR2 YNFKEQ. The DNA for the CDR3 is TGTGCCAGCAGCCTTTATCAGGGGGCACAGGGGCTTTACAATGAGCAGTTCTTC. This gives the protein CASSLYQGAQGLYNEQFF.

This clone was counted a single time. V and J are TRBV14 and TRBJ2-1; 12 nucleotides align to TRBD2. The CDR3 spans 15 residues. Per germline, CDR1 SGHDN and CDR2 FVKESK. Trimming removed 4 bases from V and 8 bases from J; junction bases left unmatched: 6. CDR3 DNA sequence: TGTGCCAGCAGCCGACTAGCGGGAGTCTCCTATGAGCAGTTCTTC. Amino acid sequence: CASSRLAGVSYEQFF.

The rearrangement joins TRBV28 to TRBJ1-1, with a possible D match to TRBD1 (5 bases). This CDR3 is 14 amino acids long. From germline, CDR1 is MDHEN and CDR2 SYDVKM. The V gene lost 0 bases and the J gene lost 3 bases, with 8 bases spanning the gap. CDR3 DNA sequence: TGTGCCAGCAGTTTATGGTGGGGGGACACTGAAGCTTTCTTT. This sequence encodes CASSLWWGDTEAFF.

The chain recombines TRBV27 with TRBJ2-1; 8 positions match TRBD2. The CDR3 runs 15 residues. The germline V gene has CDR1 MNHEY and CDR2 SMNVEV (reference sequence). V shed 3 bases, J shed 0 bases, and the junction held 1 base outside the gene matches. The CDR3 bases are TGTGCCAGCAGTTTGGGGACTAGCTCCTACAATGAGCAGTTCTTC. Amino acid sequence: CASSLGTSSYNEQFF.

The chain uses TRBV28 and TRBJ2-5; 11 positions agree with TRBD2. This CDR3 comprises 17 residues. The trim removed 6 bases at V and 1 base at J, leaving 10 bases unmatched. Germline values: CDR1 MDHEN, CDR2 SYDVKM. The CDR3 nucleotides read TGTGCCAGCAGCCAGATGCCGGGACTAGCGGTCCAAGAGACCCAGTACTTC. The encoded protein is CASSQMPGLAVQETQYF. Complete variable domain (other parts from reference TRBV28 and TRBJ2-5): DVKVTQSSRYLVKRTGEKVFLECVQDMDHENMFWYRQDPGLGLRLIYFSYDVKMKEKGDIPEGYSVSREKKERFSLILESASTNQTSMYLCASSQMPGLAVQETQYFGPGTRLLVL.

The chain combines TRBV7-2 with TRBJ1-5; tentative D call: TRBD1 (6 bases). Germline CDR1 reads SGHTA; CDR2 reads FQGNSA. The CDR3 loop spans 15 amino acids. V lost 4 bases, J lost 1 base, and 11 bases lay in between. CDR3 sequence: CASSSLGTSNQPQHF. CDR3 nucleotide sequence: TGTGCCAGCAGCTCCCTGGGGACAAGCAATCAGCCCCAGCATTTT.

This chain joins TRBV5-6 and TRBJ2-7, with 9 bases matching TRBD1. Germline-derived CDR1 and CDR2 are SGHDT and YYEEEE. Trimming at V came to 4 bases and at J to 3 bases, leaving 5 bases not matched to a gene. The CDR3 loop spans 14 amino acids. This CDR3 reads CASSTLGQGYEQYF. CDR3 DNA sequence: TGTGCCAGCAGCACCTTGGGACAGGGCTACGAGCAGTACTTC.

V and J are TRBV27 and TRBJ2-1, with TRBD1 matching over 8 bases. Trimming took 4 bases from V and 9 from J; bases not matched to a gene: 5. Germline CDR1 reads MNHEY; CDR2 reads SMNVEV (reference sequence). The CDR3 length is 13 residues. The CDR3 nucleotides read TGTGCCAGCAGTTCGGACAGGGCTAGTGAGCAGTTCTTC. Amino acid sequence: CASSSDRASEQFF.

The chain's CDR3 is CASSLGPLLAGGRDEQFF. DNA of the CDR3: TGTGCCAGCAGCTTGGGCCCCCTCCTAGCGGGAGGGCGCGATGAGCAGTTCTTC. The V call is TRBV5-7, the J call TRBJ2-1, with 12 positions matching TRBD2. TRBV5-7 is marked as an open reading frame, function uncertain. The V and J ends lost 0 bases and 8 bases, in that order; junction bases with no gene match: 12. The CDR3 extends over 18 amino acids.

This clone turned up a few times. The chain combines TRBV7-2 with TRBJ1-5; TRBD1 is a possible D gene (6 bases). The CDR3 has 13 residues. CDR1 is SGHTA, CDR2 FQGNSA, per germline. V was pared by 3 bases and J by 4 bases, with 7 bases between. Written as DNA, the CDR3 is TGTGCCAGCAGCTTTGACAGGAATCAGCCCCAGCATTTT. It is translated as CASSFDRNQPQHF.

This sequence joins TRBV4-2 and TRBJ2-1, with TRBD2 matching 11 bases. The CDR3 spans 16 residues. The germline gives CDR1 LGHNA, CDR2 YNFKEQ. V shed 0 bases and J 4 bases; nucleotides not matched to a gene: 2. The DNA for the CDR3 is TGTGCCAGCAGCCAAGATACTAGCGGGAGTTACAATGAGCAGTTCTTC. This codes for CASSQDTSGSYNEQFF.

The V and J genes are TRBV28 and TRBJ1-3; D is perhaps TRBD1 (6 bases). CDR3 length: 14 amino acids. The ends were cut back, 6 bases at V and 2 bases at J, with 11 bases in the middle. Germline V gene sequence: CDR1 MDHEN, CDR2 SYDVKM. The CDR3 region is CASSPQGTGNTIYF. The DNA of the CDR3 is TGTGCCAGCAGCCCCCAGGGGACTGGAAACACCATATATTTT.

The V and J genes are TRBV28 and TRBJ1-1, with D uncertain. Trimming cost V 5 bases and J 2 bases, with 9 bases left between them. The CDR3 is made up of 13 amino acids. Germline loops: CDR1 MDHEN, CDR2 SYDVKM. The CDR3 protein is CASSPNRNTEAFF. For the CDR3, the DNA is TGTGCCAGCAGTCCCAACAGAAACACTGAAGCTTTCTTT.

Written as DNA, the CDR3 is TGCGCCAGCAGCGCTGCCGGGGTGGGAGGTTATCAGCCCCAGCATTTT. It yields the protein CASSAAGVGGYQPQHF. V and J are TRBV4-1 and TRBJ1-5; no clear D. Deletions cut 5 bases from V and 5 bases from J, with 19 bases between. The germline V gene encodes CDR1 MGHRA and CDR2 YSYEKL. The CDR3 loop spans 16 amino acids.

This clone was observed a handful of times. The V gene is TRBV28, the J gene TRBJ1-2; 7 nucleotides match TRBD1. CDR1 and CDR2 (germline): MDHEN, SYDVKM. The CDR3 has 15 amino acids. After removal of 7 bases from V and 2 bases from J, the junction contained 10 bases not matched to a gene. The CDR3 nucleotides are TGTGCCAGCATCAAATCAGGGGGGTTAAACTATGGCTACACCTTC. Protein: CASIKSGGLNYGYTF.

The rearrangement joins TRBV19 to TRBJ1-2; 9 nucleotides align to TRBD1. The CDR3 extends over 15 amino acids. Trimming at V came to 5 bases and at J to 8 bases, leaving 12 bases not matched to a gene. CDR1 and CDR2 from the germline V gene are LNHDA and SQIVND (reference sequence). DNA of the CDR3: TGTGCCAGTAGTCCTGCGGGACAGGGAAGAAGGGGCTACACCTTC. It yields the protein CASSPAGQGRRGYTF.

The chain joins TRBV9 to TRBJ2-7; TRBD2 matches at 10 bases. The CDR3 has 14 amino acids. V shed 4 bases, J shed 6 bases, and the junction held 7 bases outside the gene matches. Per the germline V gene, CDR1 is SGDLS and CDR2 is YYNGEE. CDR3 DNA: TGTGCCAGCAGCCCACTAGCGGGGACGGGCGAGCAGTACTTC. It specifies CASSPLAGTGEQYF. The entire variable domain, with the rest obtained from reference TRBV9 and TRBJ2-7, is as follows: DSGVTQTPKHLITATGQRVTLRCSPRSGDLSVYWYQQSLDQGLQFLIQYYNGEERAKGNILERFSAQQFPDLHSELNLSSLELGDSALYFCASSPLAGTGEQYFGPGTRLTVT.

This rearrangement joins TRBV28 to TRBJ2-5, with TRBD2 matching 12 bases. Trimming removed 6 bases from V and 5 bases from J; junction bases left unmatched: 10. This CDR3 contains 16 residues. Per germline, CDR1 MDHEN and CDR2 SYDVKM. The chain's CDR3 is CASSPGLAGLRETQYF. CDR3 in DNA: TGTGCCAGCAGCCCAGGACTAGCGGGACTTCGGGAGACCCAGTACTTC.

The CDR3 nucleotides are TGTGCCAGCTCACTGGACACCCCTCAGGGGGCCAACGTCCTGACTTTC. This sequence encodes CASSLDTPQGANVLTF. The rearrangement links TRBV18 to TRBJ2-6, with D perhaps TRBD1 (5 bases). Trimming cost V 4 bases and J 4 bases, with 14 bases left between them. CDR1 KGHSH and CDR2 LQKENI come from the germline V gene. This CDR3 has 16 amino acids.

The genes are TRBV19 and TRBJ2-1; TRBD2 matches at 8 bases. Germline CDR1 reads LNHDA; CDR2 reads SQIVND (reference sequence). Losses at the gene ends were 6 bases for V and 2 bases for J; bases not matched to a gene: 6. The length of the CDR3 is 15 residues. The CDR3 DNA follows: TGTGCCAGTAGCTCTAGCGGGCGCACCTACAATGAGCAGTTCTTC. As protein: CASSSSGRTYNEQFF.